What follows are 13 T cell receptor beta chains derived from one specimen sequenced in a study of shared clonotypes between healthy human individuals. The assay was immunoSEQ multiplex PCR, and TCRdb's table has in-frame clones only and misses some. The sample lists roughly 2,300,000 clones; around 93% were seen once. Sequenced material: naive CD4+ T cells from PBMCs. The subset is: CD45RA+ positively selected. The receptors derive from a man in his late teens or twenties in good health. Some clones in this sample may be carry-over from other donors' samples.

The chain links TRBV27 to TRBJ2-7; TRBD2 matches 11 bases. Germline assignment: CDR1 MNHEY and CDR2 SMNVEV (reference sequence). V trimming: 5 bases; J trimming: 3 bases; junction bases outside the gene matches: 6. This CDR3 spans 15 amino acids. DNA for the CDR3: TGTGCCAGCAGTCCCCGGACTAGCGGGTTCTACGAGCAGTACTTC. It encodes CASSPRTSGFYEQYF.

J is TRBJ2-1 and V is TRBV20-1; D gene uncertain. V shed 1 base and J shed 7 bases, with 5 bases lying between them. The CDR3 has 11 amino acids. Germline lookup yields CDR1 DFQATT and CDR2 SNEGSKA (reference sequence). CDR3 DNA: TGCAGTGCTAGAGCGGTAAATGAGCAGTTCTTC. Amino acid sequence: CSARAVNEQFF.

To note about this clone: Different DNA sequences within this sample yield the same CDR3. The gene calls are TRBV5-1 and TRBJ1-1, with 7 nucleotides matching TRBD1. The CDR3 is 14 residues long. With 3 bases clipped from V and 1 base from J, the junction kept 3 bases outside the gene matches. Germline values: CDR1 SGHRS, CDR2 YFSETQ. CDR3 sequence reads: CASSSGTANTEAFF. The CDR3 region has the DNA TGCGCCAGCAGCTCAGGGACAGCGAACACTGAAGCTTTCTTT.

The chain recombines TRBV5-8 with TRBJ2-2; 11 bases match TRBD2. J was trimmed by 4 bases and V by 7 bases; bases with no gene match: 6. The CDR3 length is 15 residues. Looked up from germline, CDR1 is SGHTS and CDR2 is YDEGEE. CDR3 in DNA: TGTGCCAGCGGCAAACTAGCGGGAGTCACCGGGGAGCTGTTTTTT. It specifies CASGKLAGVTGELFF.

The CDR3 region is CASSLYSGSGSGNTIYF. As DNA, the CDR3 is TGCGCCAGCAGCTTGTATTCAGGGTCAGGTTCTGGAAACACCATATATTTT. The rearrangement joins TRBV5-1 to TRBJ1-3, with a tentative D call TRBD1 (5 bases). CDR1 and CDR2 from the germline V gene are SGHRS and YFSETQ. Trimming removed 1 base at V and 1 base at J, with 15 bases between. The CDR3 consists of 17 residues. The variable domain in full, with the rest retrieved from reference TRBV5-1 and TRBJ1-3, is KAGVTQTPRYLIKTRGQQVTLSCSPISGHRSVSWYQQTPGQGLQFLFEYFSETQRNKGNFPGRFSGRQFSNSRSEMNVSTLELGDSALYLCASSLYSGSGSGNTIYFGEGSWLTVV.

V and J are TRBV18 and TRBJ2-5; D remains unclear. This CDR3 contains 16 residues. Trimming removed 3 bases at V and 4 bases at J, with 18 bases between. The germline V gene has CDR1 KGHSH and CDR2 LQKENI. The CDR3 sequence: CASSPLLRDPRETQYF. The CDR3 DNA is TGTGCCAGCTCACCTTTATTGCGAGATCCGAGAGAGACCCAGTACTTC.

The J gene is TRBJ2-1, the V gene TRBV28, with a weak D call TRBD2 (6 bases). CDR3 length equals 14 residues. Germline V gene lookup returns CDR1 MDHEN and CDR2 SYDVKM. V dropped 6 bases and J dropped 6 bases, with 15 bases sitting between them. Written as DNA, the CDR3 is TGTGCCAGCAGCCCTGCGGGAATTATCAATGAGCAGTTCTTC. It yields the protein CASSPAGIINEQFF.

DNA of the CDR3: TGCGCCAGCAGCCTAGGACAGGGTGGCGCCGGGGAGCTGTTTTTT. Protein: CASSLGQGGAGELFF. The chain couples TRBV4-3 to TRBJ2-2, with 8 positions matching TRBD1. V lost 4 bases, J lost 6 bases, and 7 bases stayed unmatched. CDR3 length equals 15 residues. CDR1 and CDR2 from the germline V gene are LGHNA and YSLEER.

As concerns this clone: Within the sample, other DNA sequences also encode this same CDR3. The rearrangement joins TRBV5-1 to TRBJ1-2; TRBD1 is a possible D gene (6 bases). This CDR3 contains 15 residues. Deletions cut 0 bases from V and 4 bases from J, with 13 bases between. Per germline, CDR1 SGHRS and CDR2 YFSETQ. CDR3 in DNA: TGCGCCAGCAGCTTGGAGTCAGGGGTGGGCTATGGCTACACCTTC. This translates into CASSLESGVGYGYTF. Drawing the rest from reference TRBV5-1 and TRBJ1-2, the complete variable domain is KAGVTQTPRYLIKTRGQQVTLSCSPISGHRSVSWYQQTPGQGLQFLFEYFSETQRNKGNFPGRFSGRQFSNSRSEMNVSTLELGDSALYLCASSLESGVGYGYTFGSGTRLTVV.

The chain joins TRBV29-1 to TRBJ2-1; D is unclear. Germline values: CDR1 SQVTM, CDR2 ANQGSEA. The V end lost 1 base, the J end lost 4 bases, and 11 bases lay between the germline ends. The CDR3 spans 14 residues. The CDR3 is CSVEVPPVYNEQFF. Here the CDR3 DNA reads TGCAGCGTTGAAGTACCCCCGGTGTACAATGAGCAGTTCTTC.

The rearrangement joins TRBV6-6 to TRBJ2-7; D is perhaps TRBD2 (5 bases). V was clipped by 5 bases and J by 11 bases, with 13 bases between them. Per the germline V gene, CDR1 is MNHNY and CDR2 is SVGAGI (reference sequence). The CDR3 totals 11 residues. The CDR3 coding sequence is TGTGCCAGCAGTACAGCCTTGGAGGAGTACTTC. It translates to CASSTALEEYF.

CDR3 sequence reads: CASSPQTPATNEKLFF. CDR3 coding DNA: TGTGCCAGCAGCCCACAGACCCCAGCAACTAATGAAAAACTGTTTTTT. The chain combines TRBV5-5 with TRBJ1-4, with no clear D. The CDR3 has 16 amino acids. Germline CDR1 is SGHKS and CDR2 is YYEKEE (reference sequence). V was pared by 4 bases and J by 0 bases, with 13 bases between. The complete variable domain, with remaining parts taken from reference TRBV5-5 and TRBJ1-4, reads DAGVTQSPTHLIKTRGQQVTLRCSPISGHKSVSWYQQVLGQGPQFIFQYYEKEERGRGNFPDRFSARQFPNYSSELNVNALLLGDSALYLCASSPQTPATNEKLFFGSGTQLSVL.

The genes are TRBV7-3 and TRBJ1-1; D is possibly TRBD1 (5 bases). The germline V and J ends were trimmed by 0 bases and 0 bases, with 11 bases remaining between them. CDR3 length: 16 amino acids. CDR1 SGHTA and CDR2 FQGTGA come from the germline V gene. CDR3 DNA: TGTGCCAGCAGCTTAACGGCCCCAGGGATGAACACTGAAGCTTTCTTT. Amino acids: CASSLTAPGMNTEAFF.